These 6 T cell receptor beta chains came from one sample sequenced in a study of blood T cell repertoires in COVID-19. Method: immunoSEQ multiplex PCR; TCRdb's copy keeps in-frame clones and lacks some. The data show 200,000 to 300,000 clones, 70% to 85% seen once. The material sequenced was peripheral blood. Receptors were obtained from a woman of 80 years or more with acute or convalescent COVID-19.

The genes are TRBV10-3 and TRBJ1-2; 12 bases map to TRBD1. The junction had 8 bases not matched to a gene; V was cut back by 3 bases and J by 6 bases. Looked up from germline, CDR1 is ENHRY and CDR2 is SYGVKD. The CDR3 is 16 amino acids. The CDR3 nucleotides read TGTGCCATCAGTGAACGCAAGGGACAGGGGGCAGATGGCTACACCTTC. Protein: CAISERKGQGADGYTF.

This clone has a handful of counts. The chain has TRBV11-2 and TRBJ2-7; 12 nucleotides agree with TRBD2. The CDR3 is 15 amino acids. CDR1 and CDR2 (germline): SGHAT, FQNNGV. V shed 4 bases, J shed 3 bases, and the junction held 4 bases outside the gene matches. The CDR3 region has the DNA TGTGCCAGCAGCTCACGGACTAGCGGGGTCTACGAGCAGTACTTC. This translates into CASSSRTSGVYEQYF.

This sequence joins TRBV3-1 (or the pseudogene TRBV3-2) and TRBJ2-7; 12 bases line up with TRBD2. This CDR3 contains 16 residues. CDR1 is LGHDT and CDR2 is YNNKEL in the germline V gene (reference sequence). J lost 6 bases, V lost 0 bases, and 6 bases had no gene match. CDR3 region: CASSQERTSGVVEQYF. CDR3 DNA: TGTGCCAGCAGCCAAGAGAGGACTAGCGGGGTGGTCGAGCAGTACTTC.

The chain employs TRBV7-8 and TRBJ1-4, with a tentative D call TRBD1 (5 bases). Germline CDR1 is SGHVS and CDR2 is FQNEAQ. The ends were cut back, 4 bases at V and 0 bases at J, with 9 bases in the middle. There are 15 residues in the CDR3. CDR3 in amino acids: CASSSTGSTNEKLFF. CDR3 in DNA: TGTGCCAGCAGCTCTACAGGTTCAACTAATGAAAAACTGTTTTTT.

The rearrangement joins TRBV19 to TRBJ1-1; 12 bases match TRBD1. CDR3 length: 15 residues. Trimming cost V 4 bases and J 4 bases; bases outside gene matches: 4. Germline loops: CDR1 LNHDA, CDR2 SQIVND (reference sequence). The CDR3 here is CASSRDRGLSTEAFF. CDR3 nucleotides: TGTGCCAGTAGTAGGGACAGGGGGCTGAGCACTGAAGCTTTCTTT.

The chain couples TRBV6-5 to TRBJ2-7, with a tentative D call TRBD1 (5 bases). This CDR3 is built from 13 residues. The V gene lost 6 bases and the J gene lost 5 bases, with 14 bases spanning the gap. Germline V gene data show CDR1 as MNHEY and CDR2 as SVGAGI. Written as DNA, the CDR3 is TGTGCCAGCAGGCGCAGGGAAAGAGACGAGCAGTACTTC. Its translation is CASRRRERDEQYF.